Each of the 5 T cell receptor beta chains below was sequenced from the same sample in a study of T cells in Graves' hyperthyroidism and ophthalmopathy. From RNA transcripts, TCR beta CDR3 regions were amplified. TCR CDR3 regions were first amplified by RT-PCR with HTBI primers. Each CDR3 protein is one row after TCRdb ran MiXCR on the multiplex PCR reads. Of around 760,000 distinct CDR3 sequences listed, roughly a third were seen once; the top ten hold around 32%. Input material: blood. These receptors were obtained from a woman between 40 and 50 years old with Graves' hyperthyroidism.

This clonotype came up a few times. The chain recombines TRBV5-1 with TRBJ2-6, with D possibly matching TRBD2 (6 bases). The CDR3 extends over 16 amino acids. CDR1 is SGHRS and CDR2 is YFSETQ in the germline V gene. V was clipped by 0 bases and J by 0 bases, with 7 bases between them. CDR3 amino acids: CASSLGLVSGANVLTF. CDR3 nucleotides: TGCGCCAGCAGCTTGGGACTAGTCTCTGGGGCCAACGTCCTGACTTTC. The entire variable domain, with the rest obtained from reference TRBV5-1 and TRBJ2-6, is as follows: KAGVTQTPRYLIKTRGQQVTLSCSPISGHRSVSWYQQTPGQGLQFLFEYFSETQRNKGNFPGRFSGRQFSNSRSEMNVSTLELGDSALYLCASSLGLVSGANVLTFGAGSRLTVL.

This chain connects TRBV2 to TRBJ2-2; D unresolved. The CDR3 consists of 13 residues. V lost 8 bases to trimming and J lost 5 bases, with 12 bases between them. Looked up from germline, CDR1 is SNHLY and CDR2 is FYNNEI. DNA of the CDR3: TGTGCCAGCGGACCTCTGAAAACCGGGGAGCTGTTTTTT. Amino acids: CASGPLKTGELFF. Full variable domain (outside the CDR3, taken from reference TRBV2 and TRBJ2-2): EPEVTQTPSHQVTQMGQEVILRCVPISNHLYFYWYRQILGQKVEFLVSFYNNEISEKSEIFDDQFSVERPDGSNFTLKIRSTKLEDSAMYFCASGPLKTGELFFGEGSRLTVL.

Comments on this clonotype: Germline is not matched at one junction end, which may reflect a read error. The CDR3 sequence is CASSSTSGASGAF. For the CDR3, the DNA is TGTGCCAGCAGCTCCACTAGCGGGGCCTCCGGGGCTTTT. J is TRBJ1-1 and V is TRBV7-9, with D perhaps TRBD1 (5 bases). The CDR3 loop spans 13 amino acids. Per the germline V gene, CDR1 is SEHNR and CDR2 is FQNEAQ (reference sequence).

The rearrangement uses TRBV28 and TRBJ1-2; D is possibly TRBD1 (6 bases). This CDR3 has 12 amino acids. V lost 8 bases to trimming and J lost 9 bases, with 16 bases between them. Germline CDR1 and CDR2: MDHEN and SYDVKM. The CDR3: CASLEGGRSYTF. CDR3 nucleotide sequence: TGTGCCAGCCTGGAGGGGGGACGTAGCTACACCTTC.

The chain combines TRBV10-3 with TRBJ1-1; the match to TRBD1 covers 7 bases. The trim removed 5 bases at V and 6 bases at J, leaving 12 bases unmatched. CDR1 ENHRY and CDR2 SYGVKD come from the germline V gene. The CDR3 has 15 residues. CDR3 amino acids: CAISHAQGTNAEAFF. The CDR3 DNA is TGTGCCATCAGTCACGCACAGGGGACGAATGCTGAAGCTTTCTTT.